The rows below give T cell receptor beta chains drawn from one sample of a study of vaccination and CD4 T cells after COVID-19. What these receptors recognize is not known. TCRdb re-derived calls from the PCR reads in MiXCR, one entry per CDR3 protein. In the table there are approximately 9,600 distinct CDR3 sequences, approximately 30% of which are singletons. Sequencing used CD4+ T cells from blood, cultured in vitro, obtained after SARS-CoV-2 vaccination. The source is a human donor who had recovered from COVID-19. Both conserved end residues are part of each CDR3. The order of the fields is J gene, V gene, clone size, CDR3 protein. The size of a clone is reported for some rows only, either as once, few or many, or as a class for expanded clones.

>TRBJ2-2|TRBV2|.
CASSEGQGRTGELFF
>TRBJ2-3|TRBV4-3|.
CASSLGSAASTDTQYF
>TRBJ1-6|TRBV28|.
CASSPKTGGLSSYNTPLHF
>TRBJ1-5|TRBV10-2|.
CASSVLGGQPQHF
>TRBJ1-1|TRBV29-1|.
CSVSPLWGDAEAFF
>TRBJ2-7|TRBV27|few
CASSFLLGEQYF
>TRBJ2-5|TRBV11-2|.
CASSLIGRETQYF
>TRBJ2-3|TRBV19|few
CASSIGQGSTDTQYF
>TRBJ1-2|TRBV7-7|few
CASSRWTASTPLPTF
>TRBJ1-4|TRBV23-1|.
CASPIYRGKGEKLFF
>TRBJ2-5|TRBV20-1|few
CSARWSRTSGRGPQETQYF
>TRBJ1-1|TRBV19|.
CASRARGRGPKNTEAFF
>TRBJ2-4|TRBV6-2/TRBV6-3|few
CASRTGGVAKNIQYF
>TRBJ1-5|TRBV19|medium-sized
CASIGPHPGNQPQHF
>TRBJ1-5|TRBV2|few
CASRSNGGSHQPQHF
>TRBJ2-7|TRBV28|.
CASSSGDSYEQYF
>TRBJ2-7|TRBV27|.
CASRLAGPSTPLTYEQYF
>TRBJ1-2|TRBV20-1|few
CSASRDRSYGYTF
>TRBJ2-7|TRBV6-1|.
CASRLDTEQYF
>TRBJ2-5|TRBV19|.
CASRPGHLDLTQYF
>TRBJ1-5|TRBV6-2/TRBV6-3|.
CASSYGNRGPNQPQHF
>TRBJ2-1|TRBV24-1|.
CATSDPGLAGANEQFF
>TRBJ1-3|TRBV28|medium-sized
CASSLEGFSGNTIYF
>TRBJ2-7|TRBV27|few
CASSLKTSGSTSYEQYF
>TRBJ2-6|TRBV19|.
CASRSDSSGANVLTF
>TRBJ1-2|TRBV6-2/TRBV6-3|few
CASSPGRVYYGYTF
>TRBJ2-7|TRBV6-1|.
CASSRDGTSVEQYF
>TRBJ2-7|TRBV27|.
CASRGLAGPDYEQYF
>TRBJ2-7|TRBV7-6|few
CASSFRSGAVLYEQYF
>TRBJ2-1|TRBV11-2|.
CASSLSRGGPLEQFF